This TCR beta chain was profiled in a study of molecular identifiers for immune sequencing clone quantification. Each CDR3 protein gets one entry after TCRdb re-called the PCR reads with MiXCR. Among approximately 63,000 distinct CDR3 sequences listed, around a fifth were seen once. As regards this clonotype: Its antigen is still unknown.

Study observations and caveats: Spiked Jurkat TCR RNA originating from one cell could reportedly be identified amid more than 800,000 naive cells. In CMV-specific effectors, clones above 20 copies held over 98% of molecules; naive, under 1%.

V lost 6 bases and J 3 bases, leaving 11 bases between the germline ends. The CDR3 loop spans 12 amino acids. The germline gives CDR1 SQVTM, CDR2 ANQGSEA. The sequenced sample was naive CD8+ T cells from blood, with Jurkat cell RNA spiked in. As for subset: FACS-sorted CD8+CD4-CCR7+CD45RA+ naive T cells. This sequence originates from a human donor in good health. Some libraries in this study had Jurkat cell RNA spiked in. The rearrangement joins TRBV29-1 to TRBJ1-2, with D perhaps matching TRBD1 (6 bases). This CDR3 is CSVLQGYYGYTF. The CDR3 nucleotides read TGCAGCGTCCTACAGGGTTACTATGGCTACACCTTC.